The 5 T cell receptor beta chains below come from one sample, sequenced in a study of radiotherapy plus CTLA-4 blockade in lung cancer. The table came from immunoSEQ multiplex PCR; TCRdb's copy has only in-frame clones and leaves some out. The sample has 100,000 or so clones, under 85% seen once. Material: peripheral blood, obtained from a patient treated with radiotherapy plus ipilimumab. The receptors stem from a human donor with non-small cell lung cancer that progressed on radiotherapy plus ipilimumab.

The chain combines TRBV29-1 with TRBJ2-7; 7 bases agree with TRBD1. The DNA end lines up better with TRBJ2-1; the J call may be wrong. The germline CDR1 and CDR2 sequences are SQVTM and ANQGSEA. The CDR3 extends over 14 amino acids. CDR3 amino acids: CSVARTGTYNEQFF. In nucleotides, the CDR3 is TGCAGCGTTGCTCGGACAGGAACCTACAATGAGCAGTTCTTC.

This sequence joins TRBV10-3 and TRBJ2-2; 7 nucleotides agree with TRBD1. Looked up from germline, CDR1 is ENHRY and CDR2 is SYGVKD. This CDR3 is 15 amino acids long. V gave up 6 bases and J gave up 1 base; unmatched junction bases: 5. The CDR3 reads CAISRGTENTGELFF. The CDR3 DNA reads as TGTGCCATCAGCCGAGGGACAGAGAACACCGGGGAGCTGTTTTTT.

On this clone: At one boundary the junction diverges from the germline segment, which might be a read error. The chain has TRBV4-1 and TRBJ2-7; 7 bases line up with TRBD1. From germline, CDR1 is MGHRA and CDR2 YSYEKL. The CDR3 spans 12 residues. The CDR3 spells CASSRLKTGKHF. The CDR3 region has the DNA TGCGCCAGCAGCCGATTGAAGACAGGGAAGCACTTC.

The gene calls are TRBV29-1 and TRBJ2-3, with D possibly being TRBD2 (5 bases). The V gene's germline CDR1 is SQVTM and CDR2 ANQGSEA. V was cut by 4 bases and J by 0 bases, with 8 bases left in between. The CDR3 sequence is 13 residues long. The CDR3 region has the DNA TGCAGCGTTGCTAGCCTGAGCACAGATACGCAGTATTTT. It codes for CSVASLSTDTQYF.

The rearrangement uses TRBV5-4 and TRBJ1-2, with 7 bases aligning to TRBD1. Trimming removed 2 bases from V and 0 bases from J; junction bases left unmatched: 4. The CDR3 is made up of 15 amino acids. Germline CDR1 is SGHNT and CDR2 is YYREEE (reference sequence). CDR3 sequence (DNA): TGTGCCAGCAGCTTTGGACAGGCGACTAACTATGGCTACACCTTC. This translates into CASSFGQATNYGYTF. Looking up the rest from reference TRBV5-4 and TRBJ1-2 gives the full variable domain: ETGVTQSPTHLIKTRGQQVTLRCSSQSGHNTVSWYQQALGQGPQFIFQYYREEENGRGNFPPRFSGLQFPNYSSELNVNALELDDSALYLCASSFGQATNYGYTFGSGTRLTVV.